This T cell receptor (beta chain) is from a study of PD-L1 blockade in urothelial cancer. Across the whole study: Patients commenced intravenous atezolizumab, 1,200 mg every 3 weeks, around 2014. A median of about 130,000 T cells was found in the blood samples. Study findings and constraints: At the 3-week point, tumor-associated blood clones expanded more in durable-benefit patients.

As to time point: peripheral blood 6 weeks after treatment start. Locally advanced or metastatic urothelial carcinoma affected the patients. Concerning this clone: The antigen remains undetermined.

The germline V gene has CDR1 SGHVS and CDR2 FNYEAQ. The CDR3 is 15 amino acids. V was pared by 5 bases and J by 7 bases, with 18 bases between. The data were produced by immunoSEQ multiplex PCR, yet TCRdb's version contains in-frame clones alone and is incomplete. Counted here are about 76,000 clones, 85% to 95% occurring once; the ten biggest clones make up 0.85% to 0.9%. This chain connects TRBV7-6 to TRBJ2-1; D possibly corresponds to TRBD2 (6 bases). Source: PBMCs, taken around atezolizumab (anti-PD-L1) treatment. This clonotype was obtained from a woman aged 80 or over with urothelial cancer. This chain's CDR3 is CASSRGGAGANEQFF. CDR3 nucleotide sequence: TGTGCCAGCAGCCGAGGAGGGGCAGGTGCAAATGAGCAGTTCTTC.